This T cell receptor beta chain was sequenced in a study of T cells in localized non-small cell lung cancer. Findings of the study overall: Maximal T cell clonality occurred in uninvolved adjacent lung, with tumor ranking below it.

TCRdb keeps only in-frame clones here, not all; method: immunoSEQ multiplex PCR. Among about 130,000 clones, more than 80% were seen once, and the ten largest hold approximately 1.5%. The junction had 8 bases not matched to a gene; V was cut back by 5 bases and J by 11 bases. CDR3 length: 13 amino acids. The germline V gene encodes CDR1 MGHRA and CDR2 YSYEKL. With regard to this clone: Antigen: not known.

Sequencing was performed on peripheral blood, taken before any cancer treatment. J is TRBJ1-2 and V is TRBV4-1, with 10 bases aligning to TRBD1. The receptor's source is a female donor aged 60 or older with stage I lung adenocarcinoma. The CDR3 nucleotides read TGCGCCAGCAGCAGCCGGGACAGGGGAATTTACACCTTC. Its translation: CASSSRDRGIYTF.